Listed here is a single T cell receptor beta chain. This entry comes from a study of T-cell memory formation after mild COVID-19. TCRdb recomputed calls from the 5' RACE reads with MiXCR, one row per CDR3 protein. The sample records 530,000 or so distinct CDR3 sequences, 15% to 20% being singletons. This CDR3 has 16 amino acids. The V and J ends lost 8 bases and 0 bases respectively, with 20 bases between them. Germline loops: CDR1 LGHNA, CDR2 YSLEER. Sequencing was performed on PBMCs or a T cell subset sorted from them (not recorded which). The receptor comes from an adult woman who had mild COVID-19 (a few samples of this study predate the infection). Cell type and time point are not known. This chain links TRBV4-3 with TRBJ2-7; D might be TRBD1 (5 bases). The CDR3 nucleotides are TGCGCCAGCTCCCAAAACAGGAAAACCTTCTCCTACGAGCAGTACTTC. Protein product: CASSQNRKTFSYEQYF.